This T cell receptor beta chain emerged from a study of cytomegalovirus exposure and HLA in healthy donors (dated by TCRdb to the late 2010s). In the study overall: An earlier analysis of some 550 of the donors reported roughly 300 Gb of sequence data and more than 90 million unique TCR beta sequences from 190 million or so T cells. Four to six DR-DQ haplotypes were handled as single units for association and clustering, since linkage in the cohort was strong. High-throughput TCR immunosequencing, statistical association of individual TCRs with disease status, and machine learning were combined to predict cytomegalovirus infection status. In a later analysis, previously published TCR beta repertoires from 500 to 750 donors were re-analyzed and high-resolution HLA genotyping was added so that TCR occurrence patterns could be studied. All discovery cohort repertoires had been generated on a single sequencing platform. HLA typing covered class I and class II loci at four-digit resolution. Donor age, sex, ethnicity and CMV serostatus were compiled alongside the repertoire data. Of the roughly 420 genotyped donors, 65% to 90% were placed in the genetic ancestry cluster associated with self-reported Caucasian donors. The aim of the study was to test whether cataloging public T cell receptors could identify signatures of past pathogen exposure. In the later analysis, no new phenotypic data were used to find candidate immune exposures; instead, reliance was placed on TCR beta sequences and their occurrence across donors. An early release covering 550 to 650 HLA-typed donors comprised 250 to 350 gigabases of sequencing data and around 80 million unique TCR sequences. Besides the first cohort of some 670 subjects, a separate validation cohort made up of over a hundred different subjects was used. An earlier analysis of 587 of the donors applied high-throughput TCR beta sequencing to assess whether each TCR beta V gene segment acted as functional or pseudogenic. On average, over 200,000 unique TCR beta nucleotide sequences were sequenced per donor among a few hundred genotyped donors of the cohort, with 15% to 20% of those sequences being non-productive. The study profiled the T cell repertoires of 500 to 800 subjects by immunosequencing and related them to cytomegalovirus serostatus. A later genetic analysis took genome-wide SNP genotypes for about 55% of the roughly 700 donors and used that subset as a discovery cohort. Typing coverage differed by locus: A, B, C, DRB1 and DQB1 were typed in roughly 620-630 donors, DQA1 in about 550, DPA1 in around 610, and DPB1 in just under 490. Paper-wide results and their limitations: A later analysis reported that several top co-occurrence clusters appeared linked to parvovirus B19, influenza, CMV and Epstein-Barr virus. Because counts were too low, about 15 rarely observed V segments, including chromosome 9 orphons, were left out of the earlier analysis of some 640 of the donors. A later analysis found that TCR association rates varied across HLA loci, with DRB1 alleles showing the most associated TCRs and HLA-C alleles the fewest. Across donors, most TCR sequences were observed very rarely, whereas some public TCRs were present in many individuals. A further reported finding was that TCR beta sequences accurately predicted the HLA-A and HLA-B alleles for most subjects in the first cohort. In this cohort, only TCR beta chains were sequenced, and detectable features were limited by the absence of alpha or paired-chain data. The sequencing pipeline was judged likely to have produced a cluster of highly shared sequence variants as a technical artifact. In both the original and validation cohorts, the classifier was reported to diagnose cytomegalovirus status with high specificity and sensitivity. Assigning TCR associations to individual alleles was difficult when HLA alleles, especially DR and DQ, strongly co-occurred. Compared with equally common non-associated chains, HLA-associated TCR beta chains in a later analysis were more clonally expanded and had lower generation probabilities. Some IMGT-functional V segments, including TRBV6-2 and TRBV6-3, could not be told apart with the 87-base-pair reads, so those segments were excluded. Sequencing depth was assumed to be roughly uniform across donors in the presence/absence analyses, though that assumption may not hold. Specific HLA alleles were associated with 15,000 to 20,000 TCR beta sequences at a false discovery rate of 0.05 in a later analysis. In vitro tests confirmed that a few of the cytomegalovirus-associated TCR beta chains recognize cytomegalovirus antigens. Correlated functional status among segregating V segments might be attributable to linkage disequilibrium, but an unknown experimental factor could not be ruled out. A later genetic analysis reported fewer N-insertions in productive TCRs among donors in an Asian-associated ancestry cluster than the approximately 700-donor mean. V-gene and J-gene trimming of TCR beta chains was associated with a missense DCLRE1C variant in a later genetic analysis, and the association was replicated in an independent cohort. In an earlier analysis of about 600 of the donors, most TCR beta V segments appeared in productive rearrangements about 87% or about 30% of the time, broadly matching IMGT annotations. The only immune exposure information available for the cohort was CMV serostatus. A later analysis found that most CMV-associated TCR beta chains appeared HLA-restricted, with HLA associations seemingly driven largely by CMV exposure. The study gave a list of 150 to 200 TCR beta chains associated with cytomegalovirus. Because HLA typing was missing for some donors at each locus, association tests included only the typed subset. The authors suggested that the approach could potentially be generalized to other disease states and immunological phenotypes.

This clone has more than one count but fewer than ten. What this receptor recognizes is not known. Base qualities are not recorded, but no much larger clone differs from it by a single base. Library preparation used the immunoSEQ multiplex PCR assay. The multiplex PCR relied on a mix of 60 forward primers for TCR Vbeta segments and 13 reverse primers for TCR Jbeta segments. The CDR3 region of rearranged TCR beta genes was amplified from genomic DNA by a multiplex PCR assay. On the Illumina HiSeq System, the amplified TCR beta libraries were sequenced as 87-base-pair reads. The authors' analysis ran thus. In a later analysis, 70 million to 95 million unique TCR beta chains were counted across the roughly 670 repertoires, and roughly 10 million of these chains were shared by at least two donors. Raw reads were error-corrected and collapsed into unique sequences with a nearest-neighbor algorithm that merged closely related sequences to remove PCR and sequencing errors. CDR3 sequences were aligned to IMGT reference sequences to assign V, D and J gene segments. For a sequence to be retained, at least a six-nucleotide match to both a V gene segment and a J gene segment was required. A rearrangement was called productive if the CDR3 had no stop codons and remained in frame with V and J, and every other rearrangement was called non-productive. Following IMGT convention, CDR3 was defined as the stretch from the second conserved V-encoded cysteine up to the conserved J-encoded phenylalanine. The earlier analysis of 587 of the donors excluded sequences that lacked an unambiguous match to a single V gene segment. An earlier analysis of fewer than 750 of the donors called V segments functional above 56.7% productive rearrangements and segregating when the between-donor standard deviation exceeded 5%. A statistical classification framework was built for diagnosing cytomegalovirus status from the catalog of TCR beta chain sequences. In a later analysis, TCR nucleotide sequences were compared against IMGT/GENE-DB human TR gene sequences so that V and J genes could be assigned. A later analysis assigned CDR3 sequences and most-parsimonious VDJ recombination scenarios with the TCRdist pipeline. In a later analysis, every TCR beta chain was defined by the combination of its CDR3 amino acid sequence and its V-gene family, and reads without a unique V-gene family were dropped. A later analysis removed 450 to 600 highly shared, low-generation-probability nucleotide sequences to deal with suspected cross-contamination and a sequencing artifact. For each public chain, a later analysis derived a clonal expansion index from normalized ranks of inferred template counts within each repertoire. A later analysis computed generation probabilities with a VDJ recombination model fitted to out-of-frame rearrangements, and checked the results against IGoR. Hypergeometric tests were used in a later analysis to score TCR-TCR, TCR-HLA and TCR-CMV co-occurrence, with a repertoire-size bias correction applied to the TCR pairs. False discovery rates were estimated in a later analysis by permuting HLA or CMV assignments 20 times. In a later analysis, co-occurring TCRs were grouped using DBSCAN, and TCRdist sequence similarity was added for clustering within HLA-allele-positive subsets. Repertoires with fewer than 30,000 or more than 120,000 public chains were left out of co-occurrence clustering, as were four to six repertoires with anomalous nucleotide sharing. TCRdb retrieved this table from immuneACCESS and kept in-frame rearrangements only. Not all clones are present; in checked studies, unresolved V genes account for under half, and no reason is known for the remainder. V and J calls and clone size come straight from that table; D and trimming were deduced from the DNA. This sample comprises about 120,000 clones, over 75% of them detected only once. The ten largest make up about 3.7% of the sample.

V and J are truncated by 6 bases and 3 bases respectively, leaving an intervening sequence of 8 bases. From the cysteine up to the phenylalanine, the CDR3 has a length of 12 residues. Of all the DNA, just the CDR3 is kept, 36 bases in frame from base 1. CDR1 MDHEN and CDR2 SYDVKM were looked up in the germline V gene. The cohort was made up of under 800 healthy bone marrow donors. At the time of sampling, all cohort members were nominally healthy, though unrecorded immune exposures were likely present. Of the approximately 610 cohort members, roughly 300 had positive CMV serostatus and roughly 350 had negative CMV serostatus, and CMV serostatus was not recorded for the donor. A peripheral blood sample was collected from each donor, and TCR beta sequencing was performed on peripheral blood mononuclear cells. The Qiagen DNeasy Blood Extraction Kit was used to extract genomic DNA from the blood cell samples.

Sequencing was carried out using PBMCs. The source of this sequence is a human donor in good health. Recombination joined TRBV28 with TRBJ1-1; no D segment can be confidently identified. The CDR3: CASSLEYTEAFF. The DNA reads TGTGCCAGCAGCCTGGAGTACACTGAAGCTTTCTTT.